The 4 T cell receptor beta chains below were found in one sample sequenced in a study of blood T cell repertoires in COVID-19. Sequenced by immunoSEQ multiplex PCR; TCRdb stores in-frame clones only, minus some. In the table there are 250,000 or so clones, roughly 89% of which are singletons. Sequencing was done on a sample of peripheral blood. These receptors were taken from a woman in her forties who had recovered from COVID-19.

The chain links TRBV7-9 to TRBJ1-2; D call uncertain. This CDR3 has 13 amino acids. Germline V lookup: CDR1 SEHNR, CDR2 FQNEAQ (reference sequence). The V and J ends lost 4 bases and 3 bases respectively, with 9 bases between them. The CDR3 DNA follows: TGTGCCAGCAGCTCATACTTGGACTATGGCTACACCTTC. Encoded protein: CASSSYLDYGYTF. Looking up the rest from reference TRBV7-9 and TRBJ1-2 gives the full variable domain: DTGVSQNPRHKITKRGQNVTFRCDPISEHNRLYWYRQTLGQGPEFLTYFQNEAQLEKSRLLSDRFSAERPKGSFSTLEIQRTEQGDSAMYLCASSSYLDYGYTFGSGTRLTVV.

CDR3 bases: TGTGCCAGCAGCTTATCCGGACAGGGAAGTCAGCCCCAGCATTTT. This sequence encodes CASSLSGQGSQPQHF. The chain combines TRBV7-2 with TRBJ1-5; 8 nucleotides agree with TRBD1. Germline assignment: CDR1 SGHTA and CDR2 FQGNSA. Unmatched junction bases numbered 6, after V lost 2 bases and J lost 6 bases. The CDR3 runs to 15 residues.

This clone occurred once. The gene calls are TRBV29-1 and TRBJ2-7, with TRBD1 identical over 8 bases. Trimming at V came to 5 bases and at J to 0 bases, leaving 3 bases not matched to a gene. The germline gives CDR1 SQVTM, CDR2 ANQGSEA. The CDR3 contains 13 residues. The CDR3 bases are TGCAGCGTTACTGGACAGGGCTCCTACGAGCAGTACTTC. Translating it yields CSVTGQGSYEQYF.

The CDR3 sequence is CASSQGTGPNYGYTF. In DNA form, the CDR3 reads TGTGCCAGCAGCCAAGGCACAGGGCCTAACTATGGCTACACCTTC. The chain combines TRBV3-1 (or the pseudogene TRBV3-2) with TRBJ1-2; D perhaps matches TRBD1 (6 bases). Germline V gene data show CDR1 as LGHDT and CDR2 as YNNKEL (reference sequence). This CDR3 has 15 amino acids. Trimming pared 1 base from V and 0 bases from J, leaving 9 bases between.